A selection of T cell receptor beta chains follows, all from one sample in a study of beta chain features in type 1 diabetes. TCRdb's copy holds only in-frame clones and misses some; the assay was immunoSEQ multiplex PCR. The sample gives under 900,000 clones, 15% to 20% of which show up once; around 0.02% is in the top ten. Sequenced material: naive CD4+ T cells from blood. The receptors derive from a woman aged 18-29 years in good health. Each CDR3 is given with its conserved first and last residue. The order of the fields is J gene, clone size, V gene, D gene, CDR3 length, CDR3 DNA, CDR3 protein. A D gene is named only where the DNA matches it firmly. The size field is filled for only some rows; it gives once, few, many or a size class.

TRBJ1-5	-	TRBV27	TRBD1	16	TGTGCCAGCAGTCCTAACAGGGGGACAAGCAATCAGCCCCAGCATTTT	CASSPNRGTSNQPQHF
TRBJ1-2	-	TRBV19	-	14	TGTGCCAGTAGTAGGACAGAGACAAACTATGGCTACACCTTC	CASSRTETNYGYTF
TRBJ2-5	few	TRBV6-5	TRBD2	13	TGTGCCAGCAGTTACGGGGAGGGGATGACCCAGTACTTC	CASSYGEGMTQYF
TRBJ2-4	few	TRBV7-2	TRBD2	16	TGTGCCAGCAGTCCCTCGGGGGGAACTTCCAAAAACATTCAGTACTTC	CASSPSGGTSKNIQYF
TRBJ1-1	-	TRBV15	-	15	TGTGCCACCAGCAAAAATCCAGGGAGAGGGACTGAAGCTTTCTTT	CATSKNPGRGTEAFF
TRBJ1-1	few	TRBV29-1	TRBD1	11	TGCAGCGACAGGGGGAACACTGAAGCTTTCTTT	CSDRGNTEAFF
TRBJ2-3	few	TRBV9	-	17	TGTGCCAGCAGCGTAGACAGACACCACTTAAGCACAGATACGCAGTATTTT	CASSVDRHHLSTDTQYF
TRBJ2-7	few	TRBV28	TRBD2	16	TGTGCCAGCAGTTTTAGTGGTGGGAGGGCCTCCTACGAGCAGTACTTC	CASSFSGGRASYEQYF
TRBJ1-2	-	TRBV5-6	-	19	TGTGCCAGCAGCGAGGCTGGGAGGACAGTCCTCCTGAGGGGCTATGGCTACACCTTC	CASSEAGRTVLLRGYGYTF
TRBJ1-1	-	TRBV18	-	15	TGTGCCAGCTCACCACCATCCGGGCTGGGCACTGAAGCTTTCTTT	CASSPPSGLGTEAFF
TRBJ2-1	-	TRBV5-8	-	15	TGTGCCAGCAGCTTGGCCCCACTGAAAAACAATGAGCAGTTCTTC	CASSLAPLKNNEQFF
TRBJ1-4	-	TRBV15	-	13	TGTGCCACCAGCAGGGGCAGTGGTGAAAAACTGTTTTTT	CATSRGSGEKLFF
TRBJ2-6	-	TRBV7-6	TRBD2	20	TGTGCCAGCAGCTTAGGGACTAGCGGGAGTTCCGCCTCTGGGGCCAACGTCCTGACTTTC	CASSLGTSGSSASGANVLTF
TRBJ2-5	few	TRBV9	TRBD2	15	TGTGCCAGCAGCGTGGCTAGCGGTTTAGAAGAGACCCAGTACTTC	CASSVASGLEETQYF
TRBJ2-7	few	TRBV28	TRBD2	15	TGTGCCAGCAGTTTAGCTCGGACTAGCGGATCCGAGCAGTACTTC	CASSLARTSGSEQYF
TRBJ2-1	few	TRBV28	-	14	TGTGCCAGCAGTTTATGGCCCGCCGGCGATGAGCAGTTCTTC	CASSLWPAGDEQFF
TRBJ2-2	few	TRBV28	-	16	TGTGCCAGCAGTTTAGGGGGACTCCGGAACACCGGGGAGCTGTTTTTT	CASSLGGLRNTGELFF
TRBJ2-2	few	TRBV10-3	TRBD1	15	TGTGCCATCAGTAAGACAGGGGTGAACACCGGGGAGCTGTTTTTT	CAISKTGVNTGELFF
TRBJ2-5	few	TRBV9	-	13	TGTGCCAGCAGCGTAGGGGAACGGGAGACCCAGTACTTC	CASSVGERETQYF
TRBJ2-5	-	TRBV19	TRBD1	14	TGTGCCAGTAGTATCATCGGGACAGAAGAGACCCAGTACTTC	CASSIIGTEETQYF
TRBJ2-3	few	TRBV9	-	16	TGTGCCAGCAGCCCGAGCCCAATAAGGGCCGGGGATACGCAGTATTTT	CASSPSPIRAGDTQYF
TRBJ1-1	-	TRBV6-5	-	15	TGTGCCAGCAGTCCCGTGGGGGGGCAGGGGACTGAAGCTTTCTTT	CASSPVGGQGTEAFF
TRBJ2-5	-	TRBV15	TRBD2	16	TGTGCCACCAGCAGTAGACTAGCGGGAGGGCGAGAGACCCAGTACTTC	CATSSRLAGGRETQYF
TRBJ1-4	-	TRBV4-1	-	15	TGCGCCAGCAGCCAACCCGGCTCCGTAAAAGAAAAACTGTTTTTT	CASSQPGSVKEKLFF
TRBJ1-5	few	TRBV6-6	-	14	TGTGCCAGCAATCCGGGGAATAGCAATCAGCCCCAGCATTTT	CASNPGNSNQPQHF
TRBJ2-7	few	TRBV27	-	14	TGTGCCAGCAGTTTTGGGACTTCCCGCGACGAGCAGTACTTC	CASSFGTSRDEQYF
TRBJ2-1	few	TRBV5-1	-	14	TGCGCCAGCAGCTTGGACGGGACCTACAATGAGCAGTTCTTC	CASSLDGTYNEQFF
TRBJ1-4	few	TRBV4-3	-	15	TGCGCCAGCAGCCCTCGGGTGGCGACTAATGAAAAACTGTTTTTT	CASSPRVATNEKLFF
TRBJ2-5	-	TRBV29-1	-	12	TGCAGCGTTCTACCGGCGGGAGAGACCCAGTACTTC	CSVLPAGETQYF
TRBJ1-1	few	TRBV6-1	-	15	TGTGCCAGCAGCCTACAGGTTGCTACCGGCACTGAAGCTTTCTTT	CASSLQVATGTEAFF
TRBJ1-5	few	TRBV4-2	TRBD1	16	TGTGCCAGCAGCCCAAGGGTCGACAGGGGGGTTCAGCCCCAGCATTTT	CASSPRVDRGVQPQHF
TRBJ2-7	-	TRBV28	TRBD2	14	TGTGCCAGCAGGGGGGGGACTAGCGGGAACGAGCAGTACTTC	CASRGGTSGNEQYF
TRBJ1-2	-	TRBV28	-	13	TGTGCCAGCAGTCCCACAGGGACCTATGGCTACACCTTC	CASSPTGTYGYTF
TRBJ1-5	-	TRBV15	TRBD1	13	TGTGCCACCAGCCAGACAGGGAATCAGCCCCAGCATTTT	CATSQTGNQPQHF
TRBJ1-2	-	TRBV25-1	-	14	TGTGCCAGCAGTGACGCGGGGTTGAAGGCTGGCTACACCTTC	CASSDAGLKAGYTF
TRBJ2-5	few	TRBV2	-	14	TGTGCCAGCAGTGAAGGCCGTTCGGCGGAGACCCAGTACTTC	CASSEGRSAETQYF
TRBJ2-5	few	TRBV2	-	13	TGTGCCAGCAGTCCGACTACCCAAGAGACCCAGTACTTC	CASSPTTQETQYF
TRBJ2-3	-	TRBV6-6	-	12	TGTGCCAGCAGTTACTCGCCAGATACGCAGTATTTT	CASSYSPDTQYF